This TCR beta chain emerged from a study of T cells in Graves' hyperthyroidism and ophthalmopathy. Background on the study: Peripheral blood specimens were obtained at initial diagnosis, prior to any treatment.

To note about this clonotype: Its antigen remains unidentified.

Study-level points and caveats: Within blood appeared most thyroid clonotypes that had expanded above 0.001.

The CDR3 length is 16 residues. Germline V gene lookup returns CDR1 SEHNR and CDR2 FQNEAQ (reference sequence). V was pared by 5 bases and J by 5 bases, with 9 bases of the junction left unmatched. Amplified regions were TCR beta CDR3 sequences from RNA transcripts. Initially, a first-round RT-PCR of the TCR CDR3 employed the HTBI primer set. One entry per CDR3 protein, called by TCRdb with MiXCR from the multiplex PCR reads. The sample has about 570,000 distinct CDR3 sequences, approximately 14% seen once. PBMCs were derived from 9.5 to 10 ml fresh peripheral blood. Sequencing was performed on blood. The rearrangement uses TRBV7-9 and TRBJ2-3, with 11 bases identical to TRBD1. The clonotype was recovered from a woman aged 40 to 50 with Graves' hyperthyroidism. Written as DNA, the CDR3 is TGTGCCAGCAGCCCACGGACAGGGGGCAATGGAGATACGCAGTATTTT. It translates to CASSPRTGGNGDTQYF. The variable domain in full, with the rest retrieved from reference TRBV7-9 and TRBJ2-3, is DTGVSQNPRHKITKRGQNVTFRCDPISEHNRLYWYRQTLGQGPEFLTYFQNEAQLEKSRLLSDRFSAERPKGSFSTLEIQRTEQGDSAMYLCASSPRTGGNGDTQYFGPGTRLTVL.